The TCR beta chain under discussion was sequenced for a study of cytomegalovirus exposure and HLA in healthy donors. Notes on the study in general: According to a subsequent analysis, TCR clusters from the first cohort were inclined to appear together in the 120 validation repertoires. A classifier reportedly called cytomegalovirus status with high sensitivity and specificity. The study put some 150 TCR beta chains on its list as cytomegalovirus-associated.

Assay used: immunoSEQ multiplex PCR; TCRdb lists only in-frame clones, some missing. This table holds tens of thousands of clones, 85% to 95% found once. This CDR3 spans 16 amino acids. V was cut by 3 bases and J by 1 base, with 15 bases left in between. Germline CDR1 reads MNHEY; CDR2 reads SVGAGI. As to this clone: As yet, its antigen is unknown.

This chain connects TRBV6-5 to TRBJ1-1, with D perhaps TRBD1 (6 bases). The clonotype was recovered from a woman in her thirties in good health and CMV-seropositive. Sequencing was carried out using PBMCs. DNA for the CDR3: TGTGCCAGCAGTTATAACAGGGAAATGCCGAACACTGAAGCTTTCTTT. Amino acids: CASSYNREMPNTEAFF.